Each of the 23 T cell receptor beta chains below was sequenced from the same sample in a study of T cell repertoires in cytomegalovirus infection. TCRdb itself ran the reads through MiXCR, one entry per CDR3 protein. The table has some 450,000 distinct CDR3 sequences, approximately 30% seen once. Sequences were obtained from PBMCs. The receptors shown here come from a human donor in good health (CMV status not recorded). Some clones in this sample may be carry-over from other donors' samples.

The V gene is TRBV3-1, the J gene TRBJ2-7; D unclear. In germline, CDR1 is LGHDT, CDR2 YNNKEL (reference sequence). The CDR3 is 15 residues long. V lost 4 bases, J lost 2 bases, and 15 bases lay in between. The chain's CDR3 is CASSPGLSGPYEQYF. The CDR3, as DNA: TGTGCCAGCAGCCCAGGCTTGTCAGGACCCTACGAGCAGTACTTC.

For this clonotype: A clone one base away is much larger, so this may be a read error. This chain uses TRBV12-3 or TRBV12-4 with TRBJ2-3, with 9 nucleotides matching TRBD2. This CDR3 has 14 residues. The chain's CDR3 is CASGERGVADTPYF. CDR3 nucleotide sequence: TGTGCCAGCGGGGAGCGGGGGGTCGCTGATACGCCGTATTTT.

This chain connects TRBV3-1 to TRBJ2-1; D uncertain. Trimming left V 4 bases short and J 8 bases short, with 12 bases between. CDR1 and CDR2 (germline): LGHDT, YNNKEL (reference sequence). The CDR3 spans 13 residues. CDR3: CASSRKGTDEQFF. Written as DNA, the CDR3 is TGTGCCAGCAGCCGCAAGGGTACTGATGAGCAGTTCTTC.

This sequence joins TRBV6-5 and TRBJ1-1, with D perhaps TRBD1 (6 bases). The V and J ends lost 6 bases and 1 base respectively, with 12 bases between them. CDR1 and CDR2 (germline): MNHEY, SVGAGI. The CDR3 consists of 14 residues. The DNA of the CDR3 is TGTGCCAGCAGGAACAGGGAAGCGAACACTGAAGCTTTCTTT. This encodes CASRNREANTEAFF.

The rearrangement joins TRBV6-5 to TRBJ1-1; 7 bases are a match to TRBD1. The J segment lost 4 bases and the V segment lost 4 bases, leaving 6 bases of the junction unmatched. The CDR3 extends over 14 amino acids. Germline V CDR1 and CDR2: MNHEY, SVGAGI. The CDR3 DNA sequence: TGTGCCAGCAGTTCTAGGGGGCAGAGCACTGAAGCTTTCTTT. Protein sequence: CASSSRGQSTEAFF.

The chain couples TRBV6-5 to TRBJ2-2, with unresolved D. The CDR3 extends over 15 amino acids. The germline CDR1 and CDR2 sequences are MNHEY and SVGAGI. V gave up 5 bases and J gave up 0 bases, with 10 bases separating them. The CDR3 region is CASSRKTANTGELFF. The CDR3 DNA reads TGTGCCAGCAGTAGAAAGACCGCGAACACCGGGGAGCTGTTTTTT.

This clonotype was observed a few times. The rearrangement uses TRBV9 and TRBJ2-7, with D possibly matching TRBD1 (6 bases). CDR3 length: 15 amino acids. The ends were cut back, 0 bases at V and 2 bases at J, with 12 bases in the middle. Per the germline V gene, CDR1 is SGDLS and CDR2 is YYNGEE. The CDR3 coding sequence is TGTGCCAGCAGCGTAGCGGCAGGGGCCCCCTACGAGCAGTACTTC. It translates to CASSVAAGAPYEQYF.

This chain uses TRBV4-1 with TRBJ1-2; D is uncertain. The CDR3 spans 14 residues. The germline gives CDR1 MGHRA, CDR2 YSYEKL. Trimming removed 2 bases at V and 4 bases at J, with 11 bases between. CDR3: CASSQPEGTYGYTF. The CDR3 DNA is TGCGCCAGCAGCCAACCCGAGGGTACCTATGGCTACACCTTC.

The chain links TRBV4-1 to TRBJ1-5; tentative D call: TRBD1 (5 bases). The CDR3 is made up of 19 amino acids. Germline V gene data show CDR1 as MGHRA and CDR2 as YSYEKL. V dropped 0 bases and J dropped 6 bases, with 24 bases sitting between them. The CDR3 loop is CASSQDYPWQGGDGQPQHF. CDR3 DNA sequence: TGCGCCAGCAGCCAAGATTACCCGTGGCAGGGAGGAGATGGTCAGCCCCAGCATTTT.

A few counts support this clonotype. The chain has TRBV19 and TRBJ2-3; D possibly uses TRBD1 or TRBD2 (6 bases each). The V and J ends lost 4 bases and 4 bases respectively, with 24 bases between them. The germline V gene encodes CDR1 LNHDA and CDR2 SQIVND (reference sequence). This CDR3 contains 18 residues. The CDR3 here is CASSKGGAVVQGSDTQYF. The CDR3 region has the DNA TGTGCCAGTAGTAAAGGCGGGGCCGTAGTTCAGGGGTCAGATACGCAGTATTTT. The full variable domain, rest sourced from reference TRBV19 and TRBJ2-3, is DGGITQSPKYLFRKEGQNVTLSCEQNLNHDAMYWYRQDPGQGLRLIYYSQIVNDFQKGDIAEGYSVSREKKESFPLTVTSAQKNPTAFYLCASSKGGAVVQGSDTQYFGPGTRLTVL.

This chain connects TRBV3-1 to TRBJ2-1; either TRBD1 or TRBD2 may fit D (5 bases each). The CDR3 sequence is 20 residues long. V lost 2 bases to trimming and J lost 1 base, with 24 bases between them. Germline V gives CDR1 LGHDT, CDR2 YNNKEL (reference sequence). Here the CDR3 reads CASSQLDLPGTANSYNEQFF. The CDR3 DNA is TGTGCCAGCAGCCAACTCGACCTTCCGGGGACCGCGAATTCCTACAATGAGCAGTTCTTC.

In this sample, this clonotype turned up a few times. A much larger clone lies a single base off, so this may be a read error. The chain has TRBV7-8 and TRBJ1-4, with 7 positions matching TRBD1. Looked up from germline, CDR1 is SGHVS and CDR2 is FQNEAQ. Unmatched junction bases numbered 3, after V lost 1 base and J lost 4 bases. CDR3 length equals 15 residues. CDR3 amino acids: CASSLVGTVNEKLFF. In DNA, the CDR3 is TGTGCCAGCAGCTTAGTTGGGACAGTTAATGAAAAACTGTTTTTT.

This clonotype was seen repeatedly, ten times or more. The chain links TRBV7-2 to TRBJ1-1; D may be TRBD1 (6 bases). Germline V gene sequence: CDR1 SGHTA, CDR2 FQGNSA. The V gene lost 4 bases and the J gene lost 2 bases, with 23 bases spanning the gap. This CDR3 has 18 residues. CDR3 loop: CASSSNGASRGGNTEAFF. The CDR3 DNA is TGTGCCAGCAGCTCAAATGGGGCCTCCCGGGGGGGCAACACTGAAGCTTTCTTT.

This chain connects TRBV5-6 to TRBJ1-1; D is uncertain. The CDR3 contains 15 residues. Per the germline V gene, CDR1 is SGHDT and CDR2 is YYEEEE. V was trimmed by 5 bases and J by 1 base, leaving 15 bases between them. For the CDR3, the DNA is TGTGCCAGCAGACTCCGGGGTGCGGCGAACACTGAAGCTTTCTTT. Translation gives CASRLRGAANTEAFF.

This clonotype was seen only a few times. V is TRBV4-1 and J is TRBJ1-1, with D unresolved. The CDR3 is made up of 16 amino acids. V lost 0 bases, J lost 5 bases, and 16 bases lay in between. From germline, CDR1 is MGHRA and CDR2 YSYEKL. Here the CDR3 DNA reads TGCGCCAGCAGCCAAGATTTTGGCTGGGGTGGGACTGAAGCTTTCTTT. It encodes CASSQDFGWGGTEAFF.

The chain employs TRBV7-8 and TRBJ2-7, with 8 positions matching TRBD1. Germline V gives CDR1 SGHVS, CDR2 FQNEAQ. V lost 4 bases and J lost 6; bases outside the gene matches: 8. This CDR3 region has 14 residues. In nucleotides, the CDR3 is TGTGCCAGCAGCTCTGGACAGGGAATAGGCGAGCAGTACTTC. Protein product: CASSSGQGIGEQYF. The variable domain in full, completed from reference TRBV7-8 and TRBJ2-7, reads GAGVSQSPRYKVAKRGQDVALRCDPISGHVSLFWYQQALGQGPEFLTYFQNEAQLDKSGLPSDRFFAERPEGSVSTLKIQRTQQEDSAVYLCASSSGQGIGEQYFGPGTRLTVT.

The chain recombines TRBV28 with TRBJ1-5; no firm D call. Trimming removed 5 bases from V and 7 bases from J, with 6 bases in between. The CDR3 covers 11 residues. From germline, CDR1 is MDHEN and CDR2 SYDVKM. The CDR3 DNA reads TGTGCCAGCAGTAGGTCACAGCCCCAGCATTTT. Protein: CASSRSQPQHF.

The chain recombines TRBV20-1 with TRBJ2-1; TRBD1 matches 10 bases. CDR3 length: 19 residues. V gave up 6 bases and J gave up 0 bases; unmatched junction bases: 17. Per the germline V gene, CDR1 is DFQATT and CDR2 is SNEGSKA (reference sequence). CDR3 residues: CSAALDRGWDTNSYNEQFF. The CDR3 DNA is TGCAGTGCAGCTCTGGACAGGGGGTGGGATACTAACTCCTACAATGAGCAGTTCTTC.

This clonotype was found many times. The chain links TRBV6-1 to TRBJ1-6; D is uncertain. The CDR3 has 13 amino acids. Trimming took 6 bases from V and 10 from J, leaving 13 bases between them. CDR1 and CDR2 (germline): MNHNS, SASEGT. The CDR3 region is CASSLGGLSPLHF. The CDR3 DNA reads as TGTGCCAGCAGCCTGGGAGGGCTATCACCCCTCCACTTT.

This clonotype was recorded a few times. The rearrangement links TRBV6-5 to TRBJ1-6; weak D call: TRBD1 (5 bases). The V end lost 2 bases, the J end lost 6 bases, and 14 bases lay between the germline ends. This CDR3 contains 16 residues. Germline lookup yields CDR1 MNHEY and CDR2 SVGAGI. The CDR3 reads CASSYPPGRGNSPLHF. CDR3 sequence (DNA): TGTGCCAGCAGTTACCCCCCGGGAAGGGGTAATTCACCCCTCCACTTT.

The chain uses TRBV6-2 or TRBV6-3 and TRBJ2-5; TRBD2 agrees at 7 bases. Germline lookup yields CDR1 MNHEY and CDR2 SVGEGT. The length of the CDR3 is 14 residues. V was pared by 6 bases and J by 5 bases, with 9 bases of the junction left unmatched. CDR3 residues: CASSRDYRPETQYF. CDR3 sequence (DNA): TGTGCCAGCAGCCGGGACTACCGTCCCGAGACCCAGTACTTC.

The CDR3 nucleotides read TGTGCCTGGAGTGTACAGAATAATTCACCCCTCCACTTT. This sequence encodes CAWSVQNNSPLHF. The rearrangement links TRBV30 to TRBJ1-6; D gene ambiguous. Germline assignment: CDR1 GTSNPN and CDR2 SVGIG (reference sequence). The CDR3 covers 13 residues. V dropped 0 bases and J dropped 5 bases, with 5 bases sitting between them.

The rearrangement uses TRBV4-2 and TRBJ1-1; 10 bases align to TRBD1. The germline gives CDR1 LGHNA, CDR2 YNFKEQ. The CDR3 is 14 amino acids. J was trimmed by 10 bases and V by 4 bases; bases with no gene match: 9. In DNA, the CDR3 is TGTGCCAGCAGCCCCGGGACAGGGGATGGAAGAGCTTTCTTT. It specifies CASSPGTGDGRAFF.